The clone carrying this TCR beta chain occurred a few times. What it recognizes is unknown. These data belong to a study of human T cells and chemical hapten exposure. Time point meaning: patch test 1, 2 weeks after DPC sensitization. Treatment reported: therapeutic diphenylcyclopropenone sensitization with weekly scalp DPC. Regarding the study as a whole: The study found expanded TCRs formed significantly more large CDR3 similarity clusters than controls.

Germline-derived CDR1 and CDR2 are SGHTA and FQGNSA. The CDR3 covers 13 residues. Trimming stripped 3 bases from V and 5 bases from J, with 9 bases between. The library tagged each cDNA molecule with unique molecular identifiers. TCRdb itself ran the RACE reads through MiXCR, one entry per CDR3 protein. The table records 150,000 or so distinct CDR3 sequences, roughly 15% of them present only once. Source: whole blood, taken in connection with sensitization to the hapten diphenylcyclopropenone (DPC). The clonotype was recovered from a woman aged 25 to 45 with alopecia areata. Some clones in this sample may be carry-over from other donors' samples. This rearrangement joins TRBV7-2 to TRBJ2-3; D remains unclear. In DNA form, the CDR3 reads TGTGCCAGCAGCTTTAGAACTGAAGATACGCAGTATTTT. Translating it yields CASSFRTEDTQYF.